This passage covers 24 T cell receptor beta chains from one sample sequenced in a study of cytomegalovirus exposure and HLA in healthy donors. The PCR contained 60 Vbeta and 13 Jbeta primers. TCRdb's table, derived via immunoSEQ multiplex PCR, lists solely in-frame clones and lacks some. The data contain under 100,000 clones, 78% of them singletons. Sequencing was performed on PBMCs. These receptors originate from a man aged 18 to 35 in good health and CMV-seropositive.

The genes are TRBV18 and TRBJ2-1, with 8 bases fitting TRBD1. The length of the CDR3 is 13 residues. The J segment lost 11 bases and the V segment lost 5 bases, leaving 8 bases of the junction unmatched. Germline V CDR1 and CDR2: KGHSH, LQKENI. The CDR3 is CASSVKQGDKQFF. DNA of the CDR3: TGTGCCAGCTCAGTAAAACAGGGGGATAAGCAGTTCTTC.

V and J are TRBV7-3 and TRBJ1-1; 11 nucleotides line up with TRBD1. The CDR3 covers 13 residues. V trimming: 4 bases; J trimming: 11 bases; junction bases outside the gene matches: 6. Germline assignment: CDR1 SGHTA and CDR2 FQGTGA. CDR3 nucleotides: TGTGCCAGCAGCTGGGGGACAGGGGGTACGGCTTTCTTT. Amino acid sequence: CASSWGTGGTAFF.

This clone turned up a few times. J is TRBJ1-2 and V is TRBV6-5, with D possibly matching TRBD1 (5 bases). Germline CDR1 MNHEY, CDR2 SVGAGI. Trimming cost V 0 bases and J 7 bases, with 9 bases left between them. The CDR3 extends over 13 amino acids. The CDR3 region is CASSYSQAGGYTF. Written as DNA, the CDR3 is TGTGCCAGCAGTTACTCACAGGCAGGTGGCTACACCTTC.

The chain links TRBV6-1 to TRBJ1-1; D not resolved. The length of the CDR3 is 12 residues. Looked up from germline, CDR1 is MNHNS and CDR2 is SASEGT. V dropped 2 bases and J dropped 8 bases, with 9 bases sitting between them. The CDR3 DNA sequence: TGTGCCAGCAGTGAATTAGCTTCCGAAGCTTTCTTT. Protein sequence: CASSELASEAFF.

This clone was detected only a few times. The DNA for the CDR3 is TGTGCCAGCAGTCGATTAGCGGTCTCCTACGAGCAGTACTTC. Its protein product is CASSRLAVSYEQYF. The chain joins TRBV28 to TRBJ2-7, with D tentatively TRBD2 (6 bases). The V gene's germline CDR1 is MDHEN and CDR2 SYDVKM. Trimming took off 5 bases at V and 0 bases at J, with 11 bases between the two ends. This CDR3 is 14 amino acids long.

This clone was seen just once. The chain couples TRBV11-3 to TRBJ2-1; tentatively, D is TRBD2 (5 bases). This CDR3 is 12 amino acids long. Germline V gene lookup returns CDR1 SGHNT and CDR2 YENEEA. V was pared by 3 bases and J by 7 bases, with 7 bases between. The CDR3 DNA is TGTGCCAGCAGCTTTCCGGGGAATGAGCAGTTCTTC. Translated, it gives CASSFPGNEQFF.

V and J are TRBV4-1 and TRBJ2-7; TRBD2 matches at 8 bases. The CDR3 is 16 residues long. The germline V gene encodes CDR1 MGHRA and CDR2 YSYEKL. V lost 0 bases and J lost 0; bases outside the gene matches: 4. The CDR3 protein is CASSQDQSGSSYEQYF. For the CDR3, the DNA is TGCGCCAGCAGCCAAGATCAGAGCGGGAGCTCCTACGAGCAGTACTTC.

The V call is TRBV5-1, the J call TRBJ2-6; the D is unclear. The V and J ends lost 0 bases and 4 bases respectively, with 5 bases between them. This CDR3 region has 14 residues. In germline, CDR1 is SGHRS, CDR2 YFSETQ. CDR3: CASSLVAGANVLTF. In DNA form, the CDR3 reads TGCGCCAGCAGCTTGGTGGCCGGGGCCAACGTCCTGACTTTC.

The V gene is TRBV6-4, the J gene TRBJ2-6; TRBD2 matches 9 bases. The CDR3 is made up of 17 amino acids. Germline V gene lookup returns CDR1 MRHNA and CDR2 SNTAGT. The V segment lost 2 bases and the J segment 1 base; nucleotides outside the gene matches: 3. The CDR3 nucleotides are TGTGCCAGCAGTGACATGCTAGCGGGATCTGGGGCCAACGTCCTGACTTTC. This gives the protein CASSDMLAGSGANVLTF.

In this sample, this clone turned up a few times. This chain connects TRBV7-9 to TRBJ1-5; no reliable D call. The CDR3 is made up of 14 amino acids. Trimming removed 2 bases from V and 11 bases from J, with 16 bases in between. The V gene's germline CDR1 is SEHNR and CDR2 FQNEAQ (reference sequence). The CDR3 sequence: CASSLPYSVRAQHF. For the CDR3, the DNA is TGTGCCAGCAGCTTACCATACTCGGTTCGGGCCCAGCATTTT.

J is TRBJ1-5 and V is TRBV7-9; 8 bases align to TRBD1. Germline V gene sequence: CDR1 SEHNR, CDR2 FQNEAQ (reference sequence). Trimming at V came to 1 base and at J to 5 bases, leaving 10 bases not matched to a gene. The CDR3 has 17 residues. The CDR3 sequence is CASSLVRTGLTDQPQHF. CDR3 DNA: TGTGCCAGCAGCTTAGTACGGACAGGGTTGACCGATCAGCCCCAGCATTTT.

This rearrangement joins TRBV11-2 to TRBJ2-7; 11 bases line up with TRBD2. V was clipped by 5 bases and J by 3 bases; unmatched bases: 9. The CDR3 covers 16 residues. CDR1 is SGHAT, CDR2 FQNNGV, per germline. CDR3 DNA: TGTGCCAGCAGCACTCTAGCGGGAGGTCCCTTCTACGAGCAGTACTTC. Translating gives CASSTLAGGPFYEQYF. Looking up the rest from reference TRBV11-2 and TRBJ2-7 gives the full variable domain: EAGVAQSPRYKIIEKRQSVAFWCNPISGHATLYWYQQILGQGPKLLIQFQNNGVVDDSQLPKDRFSAERLKGVDSTLKIQPAKLEDSAVYLCASSTLAGGPFYEQYFGPGTRLTVT.

The chain has TRBV11-2 and TRBJ2-1; TRBD1 might be the D (5 bases). This CDR3 has 11 residues. V lost 3 bases to trimming and J lost 11 bases, with 8 bases between them. CDR1 is SGHAT, CDR2 FQNNGV, per germline. In DNA, the CDR3 is TGTGCCAGCAGCTTCTTGGACAAGCAGTTCTTC. This encodes CASSFLDKQFF.

The rearrangement links TRBV14 to TRBJ2-1; TRBD1 aligns across 7 bases. Germline values: CDR1 SGHDN, CDR2 FVKESK. This CDR3 is built from 16 residues. J lost 4 bases, V lost 2 bases, and 8 bases had no gene match. CDR3 coding DNA: TGTGCCAGCAGCCAAACAGGGGCCCGGCTTTACAATGAGCAGTTCTTC. Translating it yields CASSQTGARLYNEQFF.

The V and J genes are TRBV11-2 and TRBJ2-5; 8 bases are a match to TRBD2. Germline trimming cut 6 bases from V and 2 bases from J; bases unmatched to any gene: 8. In germline, CDR1 is SGHAT, CDR2 FQNNGV. The CDR3 runs 15 residues. The CDR3 bases are TGTGCCAGCAGGGAACTAGCGGCTAATCAAGAGACCCAGTACTTC. This codes for CASRELAANQETQYF.

V and J are TRBV10-1 and TRBJ2-7, with a possible D match to TRBD1 (7 bases). The CDR3 runs to 14 residues. CDR1 and CDR2 from the germline V gene are WNHNN and SYGVQD (reference sequence). V gave up 2 bases and J gave up 6 bases, with 14 bases separating them. CDR3 sequence: CASSELRGASEQYF. CDR3 coding DNA: TGCGCCAGCAGTGAGCTCAGGGGGGCGAGCGAGCAGTACTTC.

This clone was seen more than once but under ten times. The chain carries TRBV6-1 and TRBJ1-5; D not resolved. Germline CDR1 is MNHNS and CDR2 is SASEGT. V was trimmed by 10 bases and J by 6 bases, leaving 19 bases between them. This CDR3 has 14 amino acids. CDR3 protein: CATQWAALAQPQHF. The DNA for the CDR3 is TGTGCCACCCAATGGGCCGCCCTGGCTCAGCCCCAGCATTTT.

In DNA, the CDR3 is TGTGCCAGCAGGGAGAAATATAGCAATCAGCCCCAGCATTTT. This sequence encodes CASREKYSNQPQHF. This rearrangement joins TRBV6-6 to TRBJ1-5; D gene uncertain. Trimming pared 6 bases from V and 0 bases from J, leaving 9 bases between. Germline-derived CDR1 and CDR2 are MNHNY and SVGAGI (reference sequence). The CDR3 runs to 14 residues.

As for this clone: One end of the junction varies from germline; a read error may be responsible. The chain uses TRBV2 and TRBJ2-5; D not certain. The CDR3 is 14 amino acids. Germline CDR1 is SNHLY and CDR2 is FYNNEI. The CDR3 reads CASREEIAAETQYF. The CDR3, as DNA: TGTGCCAGCAGAGAAGAGATAGCAGCGGAGACCCAGTACTTC. Variable domain in full (rest from reference TRBV2 and TRBJ2-5): EPEVTQTPSHQVTQMGQEVILRCVPISNHLYFYWYRQILGQKVEFLVSFYNNEISEKSEIFDDQFSVERPDGSNFTLKIRSTKLEDSAMYFCASREEIAAETQYFGPGTRLLVL.

The chain links TRBV9 to TRBJ2-1; 8 bases are a match to TRBD2. V shed 3 bases and J 0 bases; nucleotides not matched to a gene: 8. This CDR3 comprises 17 residues. Germline CDR1 SGDLS, CDR2 YYNGEE. In DNA, the CDR3 is TGTGCCAGCAGCGACCCGGAGGGGACTAGCTCCTACAATGAGCAGTTCTTC. The encoded protein is CASSDPEGTSSYNEQFF.

This sequence joins TRBV11-3 and TRBJ2-1, with D unclear. The germline V gene has CDR1 SGHNT and CDR2 YENEEA. The CDR3 sequence is 13 residues long. V gave up 1 base and J gave up 8 bases, with 9 bases separating them. The DNA of the CDR3 is TGTGCCAGCAGCTTAGCTCAGTCCGATGAGCAGTTCTTC. This codes for CASSLAQSDEQFF.

The V and J genes are TRBV6-5 and TRBJ2-7, with TRBD1 matching over 7 bases. The CDR3 extends over 13 amino acids. Germline CDR1 reads MNHEY; CDR2 reads SVGAGI. The V gene end was trimmed by 5 bases and the J gene end by 3 bases; junction bases not matched to a gene: 4. The CDR3 region is CASSKGAHYEQYF. The CDR3, as DNA: TGTGCCAGCAGTAAGGGGGCCCACTACGAGCAGTACTTC.

This clone has just one count. This chain links TRBV4-1 with TRBJ1-2, with 9 bases that match TRBD1. Germline V gives CDR1 MGHRA, CDR2 YSYEKL. CDR3 length: 15 amino acids. Unmatched junction bases numbered 8, after V lost 5 bases and J lost 4 bases. CDR3 residues: CASSARTGDTYGYTF. The CDR3 bases are TGCGCCAGCAGCGCCCGGACAGGGGACACCTATGGCTACACCTTC.

This clone was seen only a few times. This chain joins TRBV11-2 and TRBJ2-7; TRBD1 matches at 8 bases. This CDR3 has 13 amino acids. Germline CDR1 and CDR2: SGHAT and FQNNGV. V gave up 4 bases and J gave up 1 base; unmatched junction bases: 0. CDR3 region: CASSWTGSYEQYF. CDR3 nucleotides: TGTGCCAGCAGCTGGACAGGGTCCTACGAGCAGTACTTC.